What follows is one T cell receptor beta chain and its context. What it recognizes is unknown. This record comes from a study of early T cells in non-severe SARS-CoV-2 infection. Background on the study: Sequenced bulk RNA came from whole blood that was unsorted, and chains were unpaired. Study observations and caveats: The matching step, a VDJdb search, favored anti-spike CD8 responses and missed private and CD4 specificities.

CDR1 SEHNR and CDR2 FQNEAQ come from the germline V gene (reference sequence). This CDR3 contains 13 residues. V lost 1 base and J 0 bases, leaving 2 bases between the germline ends. Each cDNA molecule carried a unique molecular identifier. TCRdb reprocessed the 5' RACE reads via MiXCR and lists one record per CDR3 protein. The sample yields tens of thousands of distinct CDR3 sequences, about a tenth seen once. Sequencing was done on a sample of whole blood. The clonotype comes from an adult who was a healthcare worker with PCR-confirmed SARS-CoV-2 infection or an uninfected control (not recorded which). The gene calls are TRBV7-9 and TRBJ2-3; no clear D gene. CDR3 amino acids: CASSLGSTDTQYF. DNA of the CDR3: TGTGCCAGCAGCTTAGGTAGCACAGATACGCAGTATTTT.